The following is a TCR beta chain sequence with its context. Its antigen is not identified. The entry originates in a study of metastatic and nonmetastatic thyroid tumors. MiXCR reprocessed the PCR reads for TCRdb. The data hold approximately 11,000 clones, with around 27% observed a single time. The CDR3 consists of 16 residues. V lost 3 bases, J lost 1 base, and 14 bases lay in between. Thyroid surgery was preceded by no treatment in any patient. Study findings and constraints: It was reported that TCR beta diversity was significantly higher in malignant thyroid tumors than benign nodules, in blood and tumor.

Material: adjacent normal tissue. The origin of this receptor is a male donor with papillary thyroid cancer or a benign thyroid nodule (not recorded which). Some clones in this sample may be carry-over from other donors' samples. The J gene is TRBJ2-3, the V gene TRBV12-3 or TRBV12-4; D is possibly TRBD2 (6 bases). CDR3 sequence: CASSFTSRKGTDTQYF. In DNA, the CDR3 is TGTGCCAGCAGTTTCACTAGCCGAAAGGGCACAGATACGCAGTATTTT.